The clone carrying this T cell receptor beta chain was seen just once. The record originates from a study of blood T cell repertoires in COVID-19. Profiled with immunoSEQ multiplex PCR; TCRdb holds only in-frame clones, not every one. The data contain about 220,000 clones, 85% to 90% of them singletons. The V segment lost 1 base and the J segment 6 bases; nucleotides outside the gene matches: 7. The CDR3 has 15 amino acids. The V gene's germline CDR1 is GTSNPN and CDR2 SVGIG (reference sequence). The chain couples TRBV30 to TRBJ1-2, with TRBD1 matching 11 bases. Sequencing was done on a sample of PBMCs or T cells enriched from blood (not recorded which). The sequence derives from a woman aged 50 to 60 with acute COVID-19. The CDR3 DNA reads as TGTGCCTGGAGTGGGACAGGGGGCCTTCAGCATGGCTACACCTTC. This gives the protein CAWSGTGGLQHGYTF.